The 16 T cell receptor beta chains below were found in one sample sequenced in a study of shared clonotypes between healthy human individuals. Profiling relied on immunoSEQ multiplex PCR, and the TCRdb table lists in-frame clones only, not all of them. The sample has 730,000 or so clones, around 72% seen once; the top ten hold approximately 1.8%. Sequencing was carried out using memory CD4+ T cells sorted from blood. Described subset: CD45RA-negative fraction. These receptors all come from a woman aged 30 to 39 in good health.

V usage is TRBV10-3 and J usage is TRBJ2-3, with 9 bases aligning to TRBD2. Germline CDR1 ENHRY, CDR2 SYGVKD. With V trimmed by 9 bases and J by 3 bases, 10 bases remained unmatched. The CDR3 has 15 amino acids. The CDR3 spells CAISSGTSRTDTQYF. For the CDR3, the DNA is TGTGCCATATCGTCCGGGACTAGCAGGACAGATACGCAGTATTTT.

This clone appeared a few times. The chain has TRBV28 and TRBJ1-5, with a tentative D call TRBD1 (6 bases). The CDR3 extends over 16 amino acids. V gave up 6 bases and J gave up 4 bases, with 19 bases separating them. Germline values: CDR1 MDHEN, CDR2 SYDVKM. The CDR3 DNA reads TGTGCCAGCAGCCGGCTCTTGCGGCAGGGGAATCAGCCCCAGCATTTT. It encodes CASSRLLRQGNQPQHF. Drawing the rest from reference TRBV28 and TRBJ1-5, the complete variable domain is DVKVTQSSRYLVKRTGEKVFLECVQDMDHENMFWYRQDPGLGLRLIYFSYDVKMKEKGDIPEGYSVSREKKERFSLILESASTNQTSMYLCASSRLLRQGNQPQHFGDGTRLSIL.

This clone was counted ten times or more. Within the sample, other DNA sequences also encode this same CDR3. V usage is TRBV19 and J usage is TRBJ1-3, with 7 bases matching TRBD1. This CDR3 has 14 residues. J was trimmed by 2 bases and V by 7 bases; bases with no gene match: 5. Germline CDR1 reads LNHDA; CDR2 reads SQIVND (reference sequence). CDR3 region: CASTIGTAGNTIYF. CDR3 coding DNA: TGTGCCAGTACCATCGGGACAGCTGGAAACACCATATATTTT.

This chain connects TRBV21-1 to TRBJ1-2. TRBV21-1 is termed a pseudogene. The CDR3 is 11 residues long. CDR3 residues: CASSKPYGYTF. The CDR3 DNA sequence: TGTGCCAGCAGCAAACCCTATGGCTACACCTTC.

The CDR3 region is CASSFSRNTEAFF. CDR3 in DNA: TGTGCCAGCAGCTTCAGCCGGAACACTGAAGCTTTCTTT. V and J are TRBV7-8 and TRBJ1-1, with D unresolved. The length of the CDR3 is 13 residues. Between the trimmed V and J ends, which lost 3 bases and 1 base, there was a span of 6 bases. Germline V gives CDR1 SGHVS, CDR2 FQNEAQ.

This clone appeared many times. The chain links TRBV27 to TRBJ1-2; no clear D gene. The germline V gene has CDR1 MNHEY and CDR2 SMNVEV (reference sequence). Trimming left V 8 bases short and J 5 bases short, with 18 bases between. The CDR3 is 14 amino acids. The CDR3 sequence is CASRPWEKIYGYTF. CDR3 in DNA: TGTGCCAGCCGCCCGTGGGAGAAGATTTATGGCTACACCTTC.

The chain couples TRBV5-5 to TRBJ1-1, with D tentatively TRBD1 (6 bases). From germline, CDR1 is SGHKS and CDR2 YYEKEE (reference sequence). The V gene lost 4 bases and the J gene lost 10 bases, with 8 bases spanning the gap. CDR3 size: 10 residues. In DNA, the CDR3 is TGTGCCAGCAGCCTGGACAGAGCTTTCTTT. Translated: CASSLDRAFF.

V usage is TRBV7-8 and J usage is TRBJ1-1; TRBD1 matches at 8 bases. V was clipped by 7 bases and J by 6 bases; unmatched bases: 10. CDR1 SGHVS and CDR2 FQNEAQ come from the germline V gene. The CDR3 consists of 14 residues. CDR3 loop: CASTAQGDVSEAFF. DNA for the CDR3: TGTGCCAGCACCGCACAGGGGGACGTCTCTGAAGCTTTCTTT.

The V and J genes are TRBV27 and TRBJ2-7; perhaps TRBD2 as D (6 bases). Per germline, CDR1 MNHEY and CDR2 SMNVEV (reference sequence). Trimming left V 3 bases short and J 7 bases short, with 16 bases between. CDR3 length: 14 residues. CDR3: CASSFVGPAGEQYF. The CDR3 DNA is TGTGCCAGCAGTTTTGTAGGCCCCGCGGGAGAGCAGTACTTC.

The chain carries TRBV5-4 and TRBJ2-5, with TRBD2 matching over 13 bases. The length of the CDR3 is 15 residues. Trimming cost V 4 bases and J 5 bases; bases outside gene matches: 5. The V gene's germline CDR1 is SGHNT and CDR2 YYREEE (reference sequence). Written as DNA, the CDR3 is TGTGCCAGCAGCCGGGGACTAGCGGGAATGGAGACCCAGTACTTC. Its translation is CASSRGLAGMETQYF.

This clone was observed a handful of times. This sample also contains other DNA sequences that code for the same CDR3. CDR3 nucleotides: TGTGCCTGGAGTGTAGGAGGCTCCCAAGAGACCCAGTACTTC. It yields the protein CAWSVGGSQETQYF. This chain connects TRBV30 to TRBJ2-5; maybe TRBD2 (5 bases). The CDR3 covers 14 residues. V lost 0 bases, J lost 1 base, and 9 bases lay in between. CDR1 and CDR2 from the germline V gene are GTSNPN and SVGIG (reference sequence). Filled out from reference TRBV30 and TRBJ2-5, the complete variable domain reads SQTIHQWPATLVQPVGSPLSLECTVEGTSNPNLYWYRQAAGRGLQLLFYSVGIGQISSEVPQNLSASRPQDRQFILSSKKLLLSDSGFYLCAWSVGGSQETQYFGPGTRLLVL.

V usage is TRBV28 and J usage is TRBJ2-4, with D perhaps being TRBD1 or TRBD2 (5 bases each). Germline loops: CDR1 MDHEN, CDR2 SYDVKM. V lost 6 bases, J lost 15 bases, and 27 bases lay in between. The CDR3 sequence is 15 residues long. For the CDR3, the DNA is TGTGCCAGCAGATCAGGGAATCTGCGCTCTAGCCCTCGGTACTTC. It translates to CASRSGNLRSSPRYF. The full variable domain, completed using reference TRBV28 and TRBJ2-4, is DVKVTQSSRYLVKRTGEKVFLECVQDMDHENMFWYRQDPGLGLRLIYFSYDVKMKEKGDIPEGYSVSREKKERFSLILESASTNQTSMYLCASRSGNLRSSPRYFGAGTRLSVL.

This rearrangement joins TRBV18 to TRBJ1-2; D perhaps matches TRBD1 (5 bases). The CDR3 contains 13 residues. Trimming removed 0 bases at V and 7 bases at J, with 9 bases between. The V gene's germline CDR1 is KGHSH and CDR2 LQKENI. The CDR3 loop reads CASSPPGALGYTF. CDR3 bases: TGTGCCAGCTCACCACCCGGGGCACTTGGCTACACCTTC.

The gene calls are TRBV2 and TRBJ2-5; no clear D. The J call may not be correct, given that the DNA end is closer to TRBJ2-7. Germline V gives CDR1 SNHLY, CDR2 FYNNEI. The CDR3 is 13 amino acids. The CDR3 is CASFLYGVGEQYF. The CDR3 region has the DNA TGTGCCAGCTTTTTGTATGGGGTGGGCGAGCAGTACTTC.

The rearrangement uses TRBV19 and TRBJ2-3; 10 bases are shared with TRBD1. Germline values: CDR1 LNHDA, CDR2 SQIVND (reference sequence). The CDR3 loop spans 13 amino acids. J gave up 3 bases and V 10 bases, and 4 bases lay outside the gene matches. CDR3 in amino acids: CATRDRGTDTQYF. CDR3 sequence (DNA): TGTGCCACCCGGGACAGGGGAACAGATACGCAGTATTTT.

In this sample, this clone turned up once. The rearrangement joins TRBV14 to TRBJ2-3, with TRBD2 identical over 8 bases. V gave up 4 bases and J gave up 2 bases; unmatched junction bases: 8. The CDR3 has 16 residues. Germline V gene data show CDR1 as SGHDN and CDR2 as FVKESK. For the CDR3, the DNA is TGTGCCAGCAGCCCCATTAGCGGGATTCTCACAGATACGCAGTATTTT. Protein: CASSPISGILTDTQYF.